This TCR beta chain appears in the sequencing data of a study of cytotoxic CD8 clonotypes in ibrutinib-treated CLL. Study at large: Mean values per sample were around 270,000 productive templates and 94,082 productive rearrangements. Findings and caveats of the study: Once treatment began, public clonotypes, which were uncommon, contracted or stayed stable. Increased clonality at ibrutinib response gave way to a return toward baseline at progression.

TCRdb's copy holds only in-frame clones and misses some; the assay was immunoSEQ multiplex PCR. The sample gives some 200,000 clones, 70% of which show up once; approximately 5.9% is in the top ten. In regard to this clone: The antigen is unknown.

The ends were cut back, 4 bases at V and 9 bases at J, with 13 bases in the middle. Germline CDR1 SQVTM, CDR2 ANQGSEA. The CDR3 extends over 12 amino acids. This TCR derives from a human donor with chronic lymphocytic leukemia. Sequencing was performed on PBMCs, taken after 12 months of ibrutinib treatment. The genes are TRBV29-1 and TRBJ2-1, with D possibly matching TRBD2 (5 bases). CDR3 DNA sequence: TGCAGCGTTGGTTTTAGCGTTGGTGAGCAGTTCTTC. It codes for CSVGFSVGEQFF.